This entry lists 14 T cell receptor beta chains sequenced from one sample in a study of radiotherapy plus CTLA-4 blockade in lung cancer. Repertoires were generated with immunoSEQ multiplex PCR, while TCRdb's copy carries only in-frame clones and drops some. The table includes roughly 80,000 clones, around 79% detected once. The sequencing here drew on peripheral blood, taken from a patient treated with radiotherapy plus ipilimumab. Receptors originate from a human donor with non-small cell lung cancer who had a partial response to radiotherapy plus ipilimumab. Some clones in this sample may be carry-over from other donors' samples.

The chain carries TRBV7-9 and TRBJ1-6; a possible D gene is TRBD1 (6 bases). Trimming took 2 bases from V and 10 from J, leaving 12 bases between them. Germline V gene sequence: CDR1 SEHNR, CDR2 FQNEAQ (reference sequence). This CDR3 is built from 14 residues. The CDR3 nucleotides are TGTGCCAGCAGCTTAAAAAGGGGGGGATCACCCCTCCACTTT. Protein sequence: CASSLKRGGSPLHF.

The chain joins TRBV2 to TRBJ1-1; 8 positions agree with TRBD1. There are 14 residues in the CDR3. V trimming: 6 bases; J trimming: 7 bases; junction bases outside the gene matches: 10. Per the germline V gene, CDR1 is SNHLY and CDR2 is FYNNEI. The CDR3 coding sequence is TGTGCCAGCAGAGCTCCGGGACAGGAGAGTGAAGCTTTCTTT. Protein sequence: CASRAPGQESEAFF.

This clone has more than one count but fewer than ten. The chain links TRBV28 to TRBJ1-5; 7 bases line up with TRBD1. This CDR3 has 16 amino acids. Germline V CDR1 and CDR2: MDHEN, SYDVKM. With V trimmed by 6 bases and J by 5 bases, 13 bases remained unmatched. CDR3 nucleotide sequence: TGTGCCAGCAGCAATATCTACAGGGGCCCCGATCAGCCCCAGCATTTT. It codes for CASSNIYRGPDQPQHF.

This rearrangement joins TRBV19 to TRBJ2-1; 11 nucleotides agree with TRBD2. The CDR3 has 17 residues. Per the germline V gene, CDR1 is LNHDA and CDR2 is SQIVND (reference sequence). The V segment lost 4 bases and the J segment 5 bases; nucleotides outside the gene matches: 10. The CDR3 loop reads CASSTRGSGGANNEQFF. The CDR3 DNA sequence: TGTGCCAGTAGTACCCGAGGTAGCGGGGGGGCAAACAATGAGCAGTTCTTC.

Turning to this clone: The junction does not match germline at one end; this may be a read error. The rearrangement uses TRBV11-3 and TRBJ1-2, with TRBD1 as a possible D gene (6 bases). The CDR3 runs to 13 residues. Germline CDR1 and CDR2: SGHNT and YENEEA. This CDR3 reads CASSLDPQGRVAF. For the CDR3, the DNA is TGTGCCAGCAGCTTAGATCCCCAGGGGAGGGTCGCCTTC.

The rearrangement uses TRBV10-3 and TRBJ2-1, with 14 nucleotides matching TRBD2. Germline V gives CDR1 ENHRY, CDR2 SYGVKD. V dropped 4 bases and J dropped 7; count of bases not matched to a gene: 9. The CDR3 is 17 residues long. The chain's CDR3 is CAISATTSGGAENEQFF. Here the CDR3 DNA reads TGTGCCATCAGTGCCACGACTAGCGGGGGGGCCGAGAATGAGCAGTTCTTC.

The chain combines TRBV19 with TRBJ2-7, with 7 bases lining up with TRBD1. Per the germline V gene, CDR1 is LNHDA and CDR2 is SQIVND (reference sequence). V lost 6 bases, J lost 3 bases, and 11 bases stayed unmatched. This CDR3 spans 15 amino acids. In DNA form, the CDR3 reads TGTGCCAGTAGAACGTGGGACGACAGGGACTACGAGCAGTACTTC. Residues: CASRTWDDRDYEQYF.

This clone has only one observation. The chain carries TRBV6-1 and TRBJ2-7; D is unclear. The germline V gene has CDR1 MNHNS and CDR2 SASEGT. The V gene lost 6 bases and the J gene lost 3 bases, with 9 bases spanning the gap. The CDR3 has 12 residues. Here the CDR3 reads CASRDKLYEQYF. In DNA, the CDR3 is TGTGCCAGCAGAGACAAGCTCTACGAGCAGTACTTC.

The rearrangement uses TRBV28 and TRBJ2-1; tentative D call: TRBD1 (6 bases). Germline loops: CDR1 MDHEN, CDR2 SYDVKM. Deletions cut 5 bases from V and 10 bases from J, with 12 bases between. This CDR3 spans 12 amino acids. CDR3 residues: CASSTSGQEQFF. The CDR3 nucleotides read TGTGCCAGCAGTACCTCCGGACAGGAGCAGTTCTTC.

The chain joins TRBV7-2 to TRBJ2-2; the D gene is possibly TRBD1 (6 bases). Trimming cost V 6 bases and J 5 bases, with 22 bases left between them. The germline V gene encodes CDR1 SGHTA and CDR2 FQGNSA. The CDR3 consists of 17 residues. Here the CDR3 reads CASRSARDTGRTGELFF. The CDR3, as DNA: TGTGCCAGCAGGAGCGCCCGGGACACCGGGCGTACCGGGGAGCTGTTTTTT.

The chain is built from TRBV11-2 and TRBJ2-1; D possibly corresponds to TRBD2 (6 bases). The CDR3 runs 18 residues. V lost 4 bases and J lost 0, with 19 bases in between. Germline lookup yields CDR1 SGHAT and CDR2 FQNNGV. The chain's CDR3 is CASSSAGFRGSSYNEQFF. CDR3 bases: TGTGCCAGCAGCTCCGCGGGATTTCGGGGGAGCTCCTACAATGAGCAGTTCTTC.

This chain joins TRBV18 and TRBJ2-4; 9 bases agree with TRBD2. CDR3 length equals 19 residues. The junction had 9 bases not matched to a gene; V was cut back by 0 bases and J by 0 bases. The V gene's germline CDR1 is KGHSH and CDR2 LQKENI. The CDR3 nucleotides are TGTGCCAGCTCACCACCGAATCTAGCGGGACCTCTAGCCAAAAACATTCAGTACTTC. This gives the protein CASSPPNLAGPLAKNIQYF.

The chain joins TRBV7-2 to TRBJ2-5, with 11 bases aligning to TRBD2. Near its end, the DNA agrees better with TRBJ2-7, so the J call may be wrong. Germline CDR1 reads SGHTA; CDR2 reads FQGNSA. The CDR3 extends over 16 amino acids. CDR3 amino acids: CASSLRAGLAAYEQYF. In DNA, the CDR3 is TGTGCCAGCAGCTTAAGAGCGGGACTAGCGGCCTACGAGCAGTACTTC.

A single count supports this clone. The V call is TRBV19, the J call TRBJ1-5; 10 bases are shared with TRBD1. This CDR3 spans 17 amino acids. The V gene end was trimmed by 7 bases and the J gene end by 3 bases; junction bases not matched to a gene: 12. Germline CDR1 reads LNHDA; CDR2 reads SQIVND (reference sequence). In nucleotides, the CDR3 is TGTGCCAGTACCGCGTACCGGGACAGGGGTCCCAATCAGCCCCAGCATTTT. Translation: CASTAYRDRGPNQPQHF.